These 26 T cell receptor beta chains were all obtained from the same sample, sequenced in a study of shared clonotypes between healthy human individuals. Some clones are missing from TCRdb's copy, which holds only in-frame ones; the method was immunoSEQ multiplex PCR. The sample has some 980,000 clones; approximately 76% are singletons. The specimen was memory CD4+ T cells sorted from blood. Documented subset: CD45RA-negative fraction. The receptors were gathered from a man in his late teens or twenties in good health.

The DNA for the CDR3 is TGTGCCAGTAGTATAACACAGGGGAGTAATTCACCCCTCCACTTT. Translated, it gives CASSITQGSNSPLHF. The gene calls are TRBV19 and TRBJ1-6; 7 nucleotides match TRBD1. J gave up 6 bases and V 2 bases, and 4 bases lay outside the gene matches. Germline V gene sequence: CDR1 LNHDA, CDR2 SQIVND (reference sequence). This CDR3 comprises 15 residues.

As concerns this clone: This clone may be a read error of a much larger clone one base away. The rearrangement joins TRBV2 to TRBJ2-6; no reliable D call. V lost 8 bases, J lost 4 bases, and 3 bases lay in between. Germline-derived CDR1 and CDR2 are SNHLY and FYNNEI. The CDR3 loop spans 11 amino acids. CDR3 sequence: CASAGANVLTF. The DNA of the CDR3 is TGTGCCAGCGCCGGGGCCAACGTCCTGACTTTC.

The genes are TRBV19 and TRBJ2-7, with D possibly TRBD2 on 5 matching bases. The V and J ends lost 3 bases and 2 bases respectively, with 14 bases between them. Germline values: CDR1 LNHDA, CDR2 SQIVND (reference sequence). CDR3 length: 15 amino acids. The CDR3 DNA follows: TGTGCCAGTAGTATCGGGCCGGGGTCAACCTACGAGCAGTACTTC. Its translation is CASSIGPGSTYEQYF.

This clone was recorded a few times. J is TRBJ2-5 and V is TRBV5-4; 7 bases align to TRBD2. The CDR3 spans 16 residues. Germline V CDR1 and CDR2: SGHNT, YYREEE (reference sequence). The V gene end was trimmed by 0 bases and the J gene end by 1 base; junction bases not matched to a gene: 6. The DNA of the CDR3 is TGTGCCAGCAGCTTGGCTCGATTAGCGGGCCAAGAGACCCAGTACTTC. Its translation: CASSLARLAGQETQYF.

This clone was seen a few times. This chain uses TRBV6-5 with TRBJ1-5; the D is unclear. Germline-derived CDR1 and CDR2 are MNHEY and SVGAGI. This CDR3 has 14 residues. The germline V and J ends were trimmed by 0 bases and 6 bases, with 9 bases remaining between them. The CDR3 region is CASSYSRGGQPQHF. The CDR3 nucleotides read TGTGCCAGCAGTTACTCGCGAGGTGGTCAGCCCCAGCATTTT.

The chain combines TRBV19 with TRBJ2-7; 9 nucleotides match TRBD1. The germline V gene encodes CDR1 LNHDA and CDR2 SQIVND (reference sequence). This CDR3 is built from 15 residues. V lost 6 bases and J lost 2; bases outside the gene matches: 8. CDR3 nucleotides: TGTGCCAGTAGGGGGGAGGGGACAGGGACCTACGAGCAGTACTTC. Protein sequence: CASRGEGTGTYEQYF.

This clone occurred a few times. The same CDR3 is also encoded by other DNA sequences in this sample. J is TRBJ1-5 and V is TRBV10-2; D gene ambiguous. Trimming took 2 bases from V and 6 from J, leaving 5 bases between them. Germline V lookup: CDR1 WSHSY, CDR2 SAAADI. CDR3 length: 12 residues. Here the CDR3 DNA reads TGCGCCAGCAGTGAGCTTAGTCAGCCCCAGCATTTT. Its translation is CASSELSQPQHF.

The chain uses TRBV5-4 and TRBJ1-2; D call uncertain. Trimming removed 4 bases from V and 3 bases from J, with 7 bases in between. This CDR3 region has 12 residues. Germline values: CDR1 SGHNT, CDR2 YYREEE (reference sequence). CDR3 sequence: CASSTDYYGYTF. CDR3 nucleotide sequence: TGTGCCAGCAGCACCGACTACTATGGCTACACCTTC.

The V gene is TRBV5-1, the J gene TRBJ2-3; the match to TRBD2 covers 7 bases. Germline V CDR1 and CDR2: SGHRS, YFSETQ. V was clipped by 4 bases and J by 2 bases; unmatched bases: 16. The CDR3 sequence is 18 residues long. CDR3 DNA sequence: TGCGCCAGCAGCCCGGGAGGCGGGGGAGCCCTTTCCACAGATACGCAGTATTTT. Translation gives CASSPGGGGALSTDTQYF. The complete variable domain, with remaining parts taken from reference TRBV5-1 and TRBJ2-3, reads KAGVTQTPRYLIKTRGQQVTLSCSPISGHRSVSWYQQTPGQGLQFLFEYFSETQRNKGNFPGRFSGRQFSNSRSEMNVSTLELGDSALYLCASSPGGGGALSTDTQYFGPGTRLTVL.

The V call is TRBV6-1, the J call TRBJ2-7, with 10 bases that match TRBD1. The CDR3 loop spans 14 amino acids. The V and J ends lost 9 bases and 2 bases, in that order; junction bases with no gene match: 7. The germline V gene has CDR1 MNHNS and CDR2 SASEGT. The CDR3 region is CARIRTGGAYEQYF. In nucleotides, the CDR3 is TGTGCCAGGATTAGGACAGGGGGTGCCTACGAGCAGTACTTC.

The chain couples TRBV7-9 to TRBJ2-1; 8 positions match TRBD2. Per germline, CDR1 SEHNR and CDR2 FQNEAQ (reference sequence). CDR3 length equals 17 residues. The V and J ends lost 0 bases and 1 base, in that order; junction bases with no gene match: 5. The CDR3 sequence is CASSLASGRGSYNEQFF. DNA for the CDR3: TGTGCCAGCAGCTTAGCGAGCGGGAGAGGGTCCTACAATGAGCAGTTCTTC.

This chain links TRBV10-3 with TRBJ1-2, with D hard to call. V dropped 4 bases and J dropped 4 bases, with 16 bases sitting between them. CDR3 length: 15 amino acids. Germline V gene sequence: CDR1 ENHRY, CDR2 SYGVKD. The CDR3 bases are TGTGCCATCAGTGCCCATGAAGGGAACGGCTATGGCTACACCTTC. This translates into CAISAHEGNGYGYTF.

The V call is TRBV19, the J call TRBJ1-5; tentative D call: TRBD1 (5 bases). Trimming took 5 bases from V and 2 from J, leaving 16 bases between them. Germline V gene data show CDR1 as LNHDA and CDR2 as SQIVND (reference sequence). The CDR3 runs to 16 residues. The CDR3 nucleotides read TGTGCCAGTAGTTTGGCCCACACAGGCGGCAATCAGCCCCAGCATTTT. Amino acids: CASSLAHTGGNQPQHF.

This clone was seen a handful of times. The gene calls are TRBV7-9 and TRBJ1-2, with 8 nucleotides matching TRBD1. The CDR3 covers 14 residues. With V trimmed by 7 bases and J by 3 bases, 7 bases remained unmatched. The germline gives CDR1 SEHNR, CDR2 FQNEAQ (reference sequence). The DNA for the CDR3 is TGTGCCAGCATCATGACAGGGGCGGACTATGGCTACACCTTC. Translated: CASIMTGADYGYTF.

This rearrangement joins TRBV5-4 to TRBJ2-2, with D perhaps matching TRBD1 or TRBD2 (5 bases each). This CDR3 is built from 17 residues. Per germline, CDR1 SGHNT and CDR2 YYREEE (reference sequence). The V and J ends lost 0 bases and 0 bases respectively, with 12 bases between them. The CDR3, as DNA: TGTGCCAGCAGCTTGGGTTGGGGGACCTCGAACACCGGGGAGCTGTTTTTT. As protein: CASSLGWGTSNTGELFF.

CDR3 in amino acids: CASSLNSGRPLEQYF. CDR3 nucleotides: TGTGCCAGCAGCTTAAACAGCGGGAGGCCATTGGAGCAGTACTTC. The chain couples TRBV7-2 to TRBJ2-7; 9 positions agree with TRBD2. Germline V gene lookup returns CDR1 SGHTA and CDR2 FQGNSA. CDR3 size: 15 residues. V was clipped by 2 bases and J by 7 bases; unmatched bases: 9.

The V and J genes are TRBV5-1 and TRBJ2-2; 8 bases are a match to TRBD1. The CDR3 extends over 15 amino acids. V lost 4 bases to trimming and J lost 6 bases; unmatched junction nucleotides: 8. Germline CDR1 reads SGHRS; CDR2 reads YFSETQ. The CDR3 sequence: CASSPGQGVAGELFF. The CDR3 DNA follows: TGCGCCAGCAGCCCAGGACAGGGAGTGGCCGGGGAGCTGTTTTTT.

The chain combines TRBV29-1 with TRBJ2-3; no reliable D call. The V and J ends lost 7 bases and 0 bases respectively, with 17 bases between them. Per germline, CDR1 SQVTM and CDR2 ANQGSEA. This CDR3 is built from 15 residues. The CDR3 loop is CSADGLRISTDTQYF. Here the CDR3 DNA reads TGCAGCGCCGACGGTCTTCGGATCAGCACAGATACGCAGTATTTT.

A word on this clone: With a far larger clone one base away, a read error is the likely cause. The J gene is TRBJ2-1, the V gene TRBV25-1, with 8 bases identical to TRBD1. The CDR3 totals 17 residues. V lost 5 bases and J lost 5; bases outside the gene matches: 14. From germline, CDR1 is MGHDK and CDR2 SYGVNS. DNA of the CDR3: TGTGCCAGCAGTACTCAAGCCGGGACAGGAGTACACAATGAGCAGTTCTTC. Translated, it gives CASSTQAGTGVHNEQFF.

About this clone: A read error may be the cause here, since a much bigger clone is one base away. The chain uses TRBV6-1 and TRBJ2-2; D is uncertain. Trimming left V 5 bases short and J 0 bases short, with 1 base between. This CDR3 region has 12 residues. Germline values: CDR1 MNHNS, CDR2 SASEGT. The DNA for the CDR3 is TGTGCCAGCAGTACGAACACCGGGGAGCTGTTTTTT. Amino acids: CASSTNTGELFF.

As concerns this clone: Additional DNA sequences in this sample encode the identical CDR3. This CDR3 reads CAWSVLGNTEAFF. Written as DNA, the CDR3 is TGTGCCTGGAGTGTACTTGGAAACACTGAAGCTTTCTTT. This rearrangement joins TRBV30 to TRBJ1-1; D call uncertain. The CDR3 has 13 residues. CDR1 is GTSNPN, CDR2 SVGIG, per germline (reference sequence). Trimming removed 0 bases at V and 2 bases at J, with 7 bases between.

The gene calls are TRBV6-1 and TRBJ1-1; D gene ambiguous. V lost 5 bases and J lost 0, with 13 bases in between. This CDR3 comprises 15 residues. Looked up from germline, CDR1 is MNHNS and CDR2 is SASEGT. CDR3 residues: CASSSQTGMNTEAFF. The CDR3 coding sequence is TGTGCCAGCAGTAGCCAGACCGGGATGAACACTGAAGCTTTCTTT.

The chain carries TRBV7-2 and TRBJ2-3; D call uncertain. Trimming shortened V by 4 bases and J by 0 bases, and 11 bases separated the two germline ends. The CDR3 consists of 15 residues. Per the germline V gene, CDR1 is SGHTA and CDR2 is FQGNSA. The CDR3 region has the DNA TGTGCCAGCAGCTCTGGGCAGGCGAGCACAGATACGCAGTATTTT. It yields the protein CASSSGQASTDTQYF.

V is TRBV6-1 and J is TRBJ2-6, with D uncertain. Germline loops: CDR1 MNHNS, CDR2 SASEGT. With 4 bases removed from V and 0 bases from J, the gap between germline ends came to 13 bases. This CDR3 region has 17 residues. The CDR3 sequence is CASSALYPNSGANVLTF. The CDR3 DNA sequence: TGTGCCAGCAGTGCGCTATATCCGAACTCTGGGGCCAACGTCCTGACTTTC.

The rearrangement joins TRBV2 to TRBJ2-2; 10 nucleotides line up with TRBD2. CDR1 is SNHLY, CDR2 FYNNEI, per germline. This CDR3 is built from 15 residues. V lost 6 bases to trimming and J lost 12 bases; unmatched junction nucleotides: 13. CDR3 nucleotides: TGTGCCAGCAGGGGATCTAGCGGGAGTGTCTCCCAGCTGTTTTTT. This gives the protein CASRGSSGSVSQLFF.

Only one count was recorded for this clone. The chain links TRBV10-3 to TRBJ2-5; D is possibly TRBD2 (5 bases). Germline V gene lookup returns CDR1 ENHRY and CDR2 SYGVKD. There are 14 residues in the CDR3. V lost 6 bases and J lost 4, with 15 bases in between. CDR3 region: CAIRPQGGGETQYF. The DNA for the CDR3 is TGTGCCATCAGGCCCCAAGGAGGTGGAGAGACCCAGTACTTC.